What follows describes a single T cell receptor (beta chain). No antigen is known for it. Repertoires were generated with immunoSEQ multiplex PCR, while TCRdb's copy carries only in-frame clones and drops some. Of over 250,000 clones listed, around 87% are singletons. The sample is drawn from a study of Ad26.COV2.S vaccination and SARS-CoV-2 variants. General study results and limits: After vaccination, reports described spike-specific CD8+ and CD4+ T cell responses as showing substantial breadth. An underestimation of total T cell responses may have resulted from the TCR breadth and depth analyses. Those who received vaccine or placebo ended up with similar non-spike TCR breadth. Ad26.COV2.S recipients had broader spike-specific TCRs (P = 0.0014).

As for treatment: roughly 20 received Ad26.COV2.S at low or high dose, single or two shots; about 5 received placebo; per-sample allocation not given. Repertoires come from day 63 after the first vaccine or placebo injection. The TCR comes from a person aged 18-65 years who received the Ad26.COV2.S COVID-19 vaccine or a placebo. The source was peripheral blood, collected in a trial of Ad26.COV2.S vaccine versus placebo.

The CDR3, as DNA: TGTGCCAGCAGCTTAGATGGGGGAAACACTGAAGCTTTCTTT. Translating it yields CASSLDGGNTEAFF. This chain connects TRBV7-6 to TRBJ1-1; TRBD1 is a possible D gene (5 bases). V shed 1 base and J shed 2 bases, with 8 bases lying between them. Per the germline V gene, CDR1 is SGHVS and CDR2 is FNYEAQ. The CDR3 is 14 amino acids.